This is a list of T cell receptor beta chains from one sample in a study of shared clonotypes between healthy human individuals. Sequenced by immunoSEQ multiplex PCR; TCRdb stores in-frame clones only, minus some. Counted here are approximately 320,000 clones, roughly 70% occurring once; the ten biggest clones make up 10%. The sequencing input was memory CD4+ T cells sorted from blood. All receptors come from a man aged 25-40 years in good health. The CDR3 runs from the conserved cysteine through the conserved F or W. D genes are given only for firm matches. Some rows mark clone size as missing; the rest say once, few, many or name a class of expanded clone.

>TRBJ1-4|NA|NA|TRBV7-9
TGTGCCAGCAGCTTATTTACAGGCGGAGAAAAACTGTTTTTT
CASSLFTGGEKLFF
>TRBJ2-7|NA|NA|TRBV9
TGTGCCAGCAGCGTAGTCGGGGATTTGGGCTACGAGCAGTACTTC
CASSVVGDLGYEQYF
>TRBJ2-1|NA|TRBD2|TRBV29-1
TGCAGCGTTGTAAGGACTAGCGGTAATGAGCAGTTCTTC
CSVVRTSGNEQFF
>TRBJ1-5|NA|NA|TRBV29-1
TGCAGCGTCCGGGACGGTGGCAATCAGCCCCAGCATTTT
CSVRDGGNQPQHF
>TRBJ2-1|NA|TRBD2|TRBV18
TGTGCCAGCTCACCGCTCATAGGACAAGCGGGGTCCAATGAGCAGTTCTTC
CASSPLIGQAGSNEQFF
>TRBJ1-1|NA|NA|TRBV20-1
TGCAGTGCTAGAGGGGGCCCTGAAGCTTTCTTT
CSARGGPEAFF
>TRBJ1-4|NA|TRBD1|TRBV30
TGTGCCTGGGCCGGGGACAGACTTAATGAAAAACTGTTTTTT
CAWAGDRLNEKLFF
>TRBJ2-5|NA|TRBD2|TRBV30
TGTGCCTGGAGTGGCGGACTAGCGGGAGTAACCCAGTACTTC
CAWSGGLAGVTQYF
>TRBJ2-3|NA|NA|TRBV29-1
TGCAGCGTTGACAGGGAGGTCACAGATACGCAGTATTTT
CSVDREVTDTQYF
>TRBJ2-7|NA|TRBD1|TRBV10-3
TGTGCCGCTTCAGGGGGATCCTACGAGCAGTACTTC
CAASGGSYEQYF
>TRBJ1-2|few|NA|TRBV19
TGTGCCAGTAGTATACGACGGGGGAATGGCTACACCTTC
CASSIRRGNGYTF
>TRBJ2-7|few|NA|TRBV2
TGTGCCGGCAACAAAAGAGGTGAGGGCGAGCAGTACTTC
CAGNKRGEGEQYF
>TRBJ1-2|few|NA|TRBV5-1
TGCGCCAGCAGCTTGGAAGCAGTTTCCTATGGCTACACCTTC
CASSLEAVSYGYTF
>TRBJ2-5|once|TRBD2|TRBV2
TGTGCCAGCAGACGGACTAGCCCAGGTCAAGAGACCCAGTACTTC
CASRRTSPGQETQYF
>TRBJ2-1|NA|NA|TRBV11-2
TGTGCCAGCGCCCCAATCGGAGGGCGGTTGAATGAGCAGTTCTTC
CASAPIGGRLNEQFF
>TRBJ1-4|NA|NA|TRBV7-9
TGTGCCAGCAGCTCCGGGGCACGAGGGGAAAAACTGTTTTTT
CASSSGARGEKLFF
>TRBJ1-2|once|NA|TRBV18
TGTGCCAGCTCACGACCCATGAATGGCTACACCTTC
CASSRPMNGYTF
>TRBJ1-1|NA|NA|TRBV6-6
TGTGCCAGCAGTTACTCAGGAGTGAACACTGAAGCTTTCTTT
CASSYSGVNTEAFF
>TRBJ2-5|NA|NA|TRBV5-4
TGTGCCAGCAAGGGGAGCCCAGGTCAAGAGACCCAGTACTTC
CASKGSPGQETQYF
>TRBJ1-1|NA|NA|TRBV2
TGTGCCAGCAGTGAGTACCAGCCTTGGGTTGAAGCTTTCTTT
CASSEYQPWVEAFF
>TRBJ2-3|NA|NA|TRBV11-3
TGTGCCAGCAGCTTAGATCCCCTGGAGACTACGCAGTATTTT
CASSLDPLETTQYF
>TRBJ2-3|once|TRBD2|TRBV5-4
TGTGCCAGCAGCTCCGAAGGACTAGCGGAAAACACAGATACGCAGTATTTT
CASSSEGLAENTDTQYF
>TRBJ2-3|NA|NA|TRBV9
TGTGCCAGCAGCGCGTCGCCAGAGGCGGTAACGCAGTATTTT
CASSASPEAVTQYF
>TRBJ1-1|NA|TRBD1|TRBV2
TGTGCCAGCAGGGACAGGGAATTTGGCACTGAAGCTTTCTTT
CASRDREFGTEAFF
>TRBJ1-3|NA|NA|TRBV9
TGTGCCAGCAAAGGTGCTTTTAGAAACACCATATATTTT
CASKGAFRNTIYF
>TRBJ2-1|NA|NA|TRBV10-3
TGTGCCATCAGAGATTCCGGGACTCCTAACAATGAGCAGTTCTTC
CAIRDSGTPNNEQFF
>TRBJ2-1|NA|TRBD2|TRBV7-9
TGTGCCAGCAGCCAAAGCGGGAGTAATGGGAATGAGCAGTTCTTC
CASSQSGSNGNEQFF
>TRBJ1-5|few|NA|TRBV28
TGTGCCAGTCACACGACAGGTCGCAATCAGCCCCAGCATTTT
CASHTTGRNQPQHF
>TRBJ2-7|few|NA|TRBV28
TGTGCCAGCAGGGGGAACGCCTACGAGCAGTACTTC
CASRGNAYEQYF
>TRBJ2-2|few|NA|TRBV25-1
TGTGCCAGCAGTGATCGCACCAACACCGGGGAGCTGTTTTTT
CASSDRTNTGELFF
>TRBJ2-3|NA|NA|TRBV5-6
TGTGCCAGCAGCTTAGTTTCACCTAGCACAGATACGCAGTATTTT
CASSLVSPSTDTQYF
>TRBJ1-3|NA|NA|TRBV9
TGTGCCAGCAGCGTAGGGGGGACGCCTGGAAACACCATATATTTT
CASSVGGTPGNTIYF
>TRBJ2-2|NA|TRBD2|TRBV4-2
TGTGCCAGCAGCTCATCACCAGCGGGAGCGATTAACACCGGGGAGCTGTTTTTT
CASSSSPAGAINTGELFF
>TRBJ2-5|NA|NA|TRBV15
TGTGCCACCAGCAGAGATGGGCTCCACCAAGAGACCCAGTACTTC
CATSRDGLHQETQYF
>TRBJ1-1|many|NA|TRBV5-1
TGCGCCAGCAGCTCTGGACGGAGGAGCCTACCTGAAGCTTTCTTT
CASSSGRRSLPEAFF
>TRBJ1-2|NA|NA|TRBV6-1
TGTGCCAGCAGTGAAGGATACACCTTC
CASSEGYTF
>TRBJ2-1|NA|TRBD2|TRBV7-6
TGTGCCAGCAGCCCTTCAATTTCTATGGCGGGAGATTTCTACAATGAGCAGTTCTTC
CASSPSISMAGDFYNEQFF
>TRBJ2-2|NA|NA|TRBV28
TGTGCCAGCACCTTACACCGGGACACCGGGGAGCTGTTTTTT
CASTLHRDTGELFF
>TRBJ2-4|NA|NA|TRBV7-9
TGTGCCAGCAGCTTTGGGGGAGGCTCCAAAAACATTCAGTACTTC
CASSFGGGSKNIQYF
>TRBJ1-4|NA|TRBD1|TRBV28
TGTGCCAGCAGGGGGACAGATGCAACTAATGAAAAACTGTTTTTT
CASRGTDATNEKLFF
>TRBJ2-2|NA|NA|TRBV28
TGTGCCAGCAGTTTATTATATGGGGAGCTGTTTTTT
CASSLLYGELFF
>TRBJ2-7|few|NA|TRBV5-5
TGTGCCAGCAGATTTGCTAGCGACTCCTACGAGCAGTACTTC
CASRFASDSYEQYF
>TRBJ2-7|few|NA|TRBV5-1
TGCGCCAGCAGCTTGGAAGGGCCTCCGGGCGAGCAGTACTTC
CASSLEGPPGEQYF
>TRBJ2-5|few|NA|TRBV2
TGTGCCAGCAGTGGGACGACTACAGGGACCCAGTACTTC
CASSGTTTGTQYF
>TRBJ2-7|NA|NA|TRBV7-9
TGTGCCAGCAGCTTCCGGGACTCCCAGTCCTACGAGCAGTACTTC
CASSFRDSQSYEQYF
>TRBJ2-5|NA|TRBD2|TRBV5-1
TGCGCCAGCAGCGGGACTAGCAGTGAGACCCAGTACTTC
CASSGTSSETQYF